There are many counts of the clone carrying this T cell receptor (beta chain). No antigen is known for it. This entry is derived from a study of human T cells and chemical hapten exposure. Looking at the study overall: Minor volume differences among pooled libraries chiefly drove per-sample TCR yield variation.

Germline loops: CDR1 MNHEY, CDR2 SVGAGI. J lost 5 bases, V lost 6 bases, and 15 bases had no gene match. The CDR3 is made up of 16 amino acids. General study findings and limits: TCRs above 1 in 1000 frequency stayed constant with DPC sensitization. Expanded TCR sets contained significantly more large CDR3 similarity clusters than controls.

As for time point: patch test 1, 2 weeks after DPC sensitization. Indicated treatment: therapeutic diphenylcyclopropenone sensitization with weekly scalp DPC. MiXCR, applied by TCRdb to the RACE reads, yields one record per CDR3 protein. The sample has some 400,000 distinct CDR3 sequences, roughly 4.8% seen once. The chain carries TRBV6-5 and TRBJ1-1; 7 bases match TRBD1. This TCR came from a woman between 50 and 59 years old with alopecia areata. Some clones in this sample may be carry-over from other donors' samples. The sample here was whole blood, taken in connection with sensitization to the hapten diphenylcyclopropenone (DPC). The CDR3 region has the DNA TGTGCCAGCAGATTACAGGGGAATTGGGAGAAGACTGAAGCTTTCTTT. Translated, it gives CASRLQGNWEKTEAFF.